This T cell receptor (beta chain) stems from a study of identical twins. Everyone who donated was a healthy Caucasian. This clonotype occurred a few times. TCRdb fed the 5' RACE reads into MiXCR, producing one record per CDR3 protein. The sample records approximately 680,000 distinct CDR3 sequences, roughly 7.1% being singletons. Trimming stripped 0 bases from V and 4 bases from J, with 9 bases between. The CDR3 has 14 residues. Germline assignment: CDR1 LGHNA and CDR2 YNFKEQ. This sample also belongs to another study, concerning yellow fever vaccine responses in identical twins.

The chain links TRBV4-2 to TRBJ2-5; D is uncertain. The clonotype originates from a woman younger than 35 in good health. The sequenced sample consisted of PBMCs. The CDR3 coding sequence is TGTGCCAGCAGCCAAGATCCCTGGACAGAGACCCAGTACTTC. The encoded protein is CASSQDPWTETQYF.